The sequence of this T cell receptor beta chain was determined in a study of post-analysis software for immune sequencing data. Overall study context: Relapsing-remitting, secondary progressive and progressive-relapsing multiple sclerosis courses were included.

Germline V gene data show CDR1 as SNHLY and CDR2 as FYNNEI. The germline V and J ends were trimmed by 4 bases and 3 bases, with 19 bases remaining between them. The CDR3 is 16 residues long. Carried by the TCR beta cDNA libraries were unique molecular identifiers. The source material, 1 to 10 million T cells, gave rise to roughly 0.5 million cDNA molecules. TCRdb called the PCR reads again in MiXCR, with one record for every CDR3 protein. The sample has 650,000 to 850,000 distinct CDR3 sequences, around 46% seen once. This clonotype was counted between two and nine times. Its matching antigen is unknown. Study-level points and caveats: Patients carried several TRBV segments more frequently than controls did, and TRBV5-6, TRBV5-1 and TRBV20-1 were among them. Compared with controls, patients showed significantly lower normalized Chao1 diversity.

This TCR was recovered from a girl under 18 with multiple sclerosis. This rearrangement joins TRBV2 to TRBJ2-7, with D possibly being TRBD1 (6 bases). The specimen was blood. The CDR3 protein is CASSGNRDKDFYEQYF. In DNA, the CDR3 is TGTGCCAGCAGTGGGAACCGGGACAAAGACTTCTACGAGCAGTACTTC.